This T cell receptor (beta chain) comes out of a study of shared clonotypes between healthy human individuals. Here immunoSEQ multiplex PCR was the method, and the copy in TCRdb shows in-frame clones only, minus some. The sample comprises fewer than 350,000 clones, roughly 91% of which are singletons, and around 15% rests with the top ten. The sample consisted of memory CD8+ T cells sorted from blood. Subset meaning: CD45RO+ cells pooled with CCR7-negative TemRA cells. This TCR came from a man between 18 and 35 years old in good health.

The CDR3 DNA follows: TGTGCCAGCAGTGAATTGGCCCTAATTAACTACGAGCAGTACTTC. Its translation is CASSELALINYEQYF. The chain is built from TRBV2 and TRBJ2-7; D gene uncertain. The CDR3 has 15 amino acids. V lost 2 bases to trimming and J lost 3 bases, with 14 bases between them. CDR1 is SNHLY, CDR2 FYNNEI, per germline. The full variable domain, its missing parts supplied by reference TRBV2 and TRBJ2-7, is EPEVTQTPSHQVTQMGQEVILRCVPISNHLYFYWYRQILGQKVEFLVSFYNNEISEKSEIFDDQFSVERPDGSNFTLKIRSTKLEDSAMYFCASSELALINYEQYFGPGTRLTVT.